The clone carrying this TCR beta chain has a count of ten or more. TCRdb reprocessed the 5' RACE reads via MiXCR and lists one record per CDR3 protein. The sample holds about 100,000 distinct CDR3 sequences, approximately 15% seen once. This sample is part of a study of T cells of healthy individuals. The CDR3 length is 14 residues. The V end lost 0 bases, the J end lost 5 bases, and 6 bases lay between the germline ends. Germline values: CDR1 SGHRS, CDR2 YFSETQ. The chain links TRBV5-1 to TRBJ1-6; no firm D call. The TCR originated in a human donor in good health. CDR3 coding DNA: TGCGCCAGCAGCTTGGGCAGCCATAATTCACCCCTCCACTTT. Translating it yields CASSLGSHNSPLHF.